This TCR beta chain is from a study of blood T cell repertoires in COVID-19. TCRdb's table, derived via immunoSEQ multiplex PCR, lists solely in-frame clones and lacks some. Among under 200,000 clones listed, about 86% were seen once. The ends lost 6 bases at V and 2 bases at J; junction bases unmatched: 6. Germline loops: CDR1 LNHDA, CDR2 SQIVND (reference sequence). This CDR3 comprises 15 residues. The TCR comes from a man between 50 and 59 years old with active or convalescent COVID-19. This chain connects TRBV19 to TRBJ2-3, with 9 bases matching TRBD1. Sequencing was performed on peripheral blood. The CDR3 DNA is TGTGCCAGTAGCACAAGGGACAGGGTCACAGATACGCAGTATTTT. Its protein is CASSTRDRVTDTQYF.